The rows below give T cell receptor beta chains drawn from one sample of a study of patients and donors after allogeneic stem cell transplantation. TCRdb reprocessed the RT-PCR reads with MiXCR, giving one entry per CDR3 protein. The table has approximately 170,000 distinct CDR3 sequences, approximately 24% seen once. Specimen: blood, either unsorted or a sorted T cell fraction (not recorded which). Every receptor here comes from a human donor who was either an allogeneic HSCT recipient or a stem cell or donor lymphocyte infusion donor (not recorded which). It is not recorded whose cells these are; they may come from a transplant donor. CDR3s include the opening cysteine and the closing phenylalanine or tryptophan. A D gene is named only where the DNA matches it firmly. Not all rows give a size; the values are once, few, many and, for expanded clones, a class.

TRBJ2-1 . TRBV3-1 . TGTGCCAGCAGCCGAAACGGTCTTCGGGGCAATGAGCAGTTCTTC CASSRNGLRGNEQFF
TRBJ2-3 . TRBV20-1 . TGCAGTGCTACCGACTGGGATGGGTGGAGCACAGATACGCAGTATTTT CSATDWDGWSTDTQYF
TRBJ1-1 . TRBV2 . TGTGCCAGCAGTGAAGGCCCGGGCGGCATCACTGAAGCTTTCTTT CASSEGPGGITEAFF
TRBJ2-5 TRBD1 TRBV12-3/TRBV12-4 . TGTGCCAGCAGTTCCAGACAGGGTGAGACCCAGTACTTC CASSSRQGETQYF
TRBJ1-6 . TRBV20-1 . TGCAGTGCCTCGATCGGCCAAGGCCCGAATTCACCCCTCCACTTT CSASIGQGPNSPLHF
TRBJ1-2 . TRBV24-1 few TGTGCCACCTCGCCAGGGAGGAGCTATGGCTACACCTTC CATSPGRSYGYTF
TRBJ2-3 . TRBV7-8 few TGTGCCAGCAGCCCCTCCCGCACAGATACGCAGTATTTT CASSPSRTDTQYF
TRBJ1-2 . TRBV28 many TGTGCCAGCAGTCCTGATTACGTTTTGGATGGCTACACCTTC CASSPDYVLDGYTF
TRBJ2-3 . TRBV5-1 . TGCGCCAGCAGCTTCGAGGGGGGCTGGGATACGCAGTATTTT CASSFEGGWDTQYF
TRBJ1-4 . TRBV5-1 many TGCGCCAGCAGCTCCCGGATCCGAGGGGGGAATGAAAAACTGTTTTTT CASSSRIRGGNEKLFF
TRBJ1-1 . TRBV12-3/TRBV12-4 . TGTGCCAGCAGTAACTACCGGGACATCGAAGCTTTCTTT CASSNYRDIEAFF
TRBJ2-2 TRBD2 TRBV29-1 . TGCAGCGTTCTTCGGCGAGTAGCGGGAGGGCCGTCCAACACCGGGGAGCTGTTTTTT CSVLRRVAGGPSNTGELFF
TRBJ2-3 . TRBV29-1 once TGCAGCGTAGGGCCCAGGCCAGATACGCAGTATTTT CSVGPRPDTQYF
TRBJ2-7 TRBD1 TRBV7-9 once TGTGCCAGCAGCTCCTGGGACAGGGGGTACGAGCAGTACTTC CASSSWDRGYEQYF
TRBJ1-5 . TRBV29-1 . TGCAGCGTTGGTCCGGACAGCAATCAGCCCCAGCATTTT CSVGPDSNQPQHF
TRBJ2-5 TRBD2 TRBV7-6 . TGTGCCAGCAGCTTAGCACTAGCGGGAGGGCAAATTCCACCACAAGAGACCCAGTACTTC CASSLALAGGQIPPQETQYF
TRBJ1-1 . TRBV10-3 . TGTGCCATCAGTGAGTCGACACTTAAGACAGCCATGAACACTGAAGCTTTCTTT CAISESTLKTAMNTEAFF
TRBJ1-5 . TRBV28 many TGTGCCGTGGGGACCCTCAATCAGCCCCAGCATTTT CAVGTLNQPQHF